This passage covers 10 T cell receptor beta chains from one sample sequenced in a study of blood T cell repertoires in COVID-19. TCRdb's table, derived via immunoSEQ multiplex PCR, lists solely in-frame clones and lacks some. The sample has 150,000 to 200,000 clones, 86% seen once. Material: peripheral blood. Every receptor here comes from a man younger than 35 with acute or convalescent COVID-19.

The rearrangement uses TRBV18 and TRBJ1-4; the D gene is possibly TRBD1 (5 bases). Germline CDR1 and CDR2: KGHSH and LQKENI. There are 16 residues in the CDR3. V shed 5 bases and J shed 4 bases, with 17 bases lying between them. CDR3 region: CASSSRSVGLNEKLFF. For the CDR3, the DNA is TGTGCCAGCTCATCCCGTAGTGTGGGGCTTAATGAAAAACTGTTTTTT.

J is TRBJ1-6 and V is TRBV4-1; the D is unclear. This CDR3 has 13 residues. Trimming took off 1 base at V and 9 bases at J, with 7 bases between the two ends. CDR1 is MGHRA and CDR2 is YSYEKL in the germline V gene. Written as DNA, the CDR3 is TGCGCCAGCAGCCAAGCTGGAGTTTCACCCCTCCACTTT. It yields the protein CASSQAGVSPLHF.

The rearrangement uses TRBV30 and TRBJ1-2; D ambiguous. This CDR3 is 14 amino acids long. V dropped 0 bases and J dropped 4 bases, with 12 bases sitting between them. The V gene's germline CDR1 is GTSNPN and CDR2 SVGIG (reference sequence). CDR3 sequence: CAWSVLERGYGYTF. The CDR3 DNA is TGTGCCTGGAGTGTACTGGAGCGAGGCTATGGCTACACCTTC.

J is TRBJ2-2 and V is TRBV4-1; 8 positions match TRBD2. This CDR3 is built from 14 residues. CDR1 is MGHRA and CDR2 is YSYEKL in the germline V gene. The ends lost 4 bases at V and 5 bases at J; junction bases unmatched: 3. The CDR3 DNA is TGCGCCAGCAGCCGGCTAGCGGGTACCGGGGAGCTGTTTTTT. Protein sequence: CASSRLAGTGELFF.

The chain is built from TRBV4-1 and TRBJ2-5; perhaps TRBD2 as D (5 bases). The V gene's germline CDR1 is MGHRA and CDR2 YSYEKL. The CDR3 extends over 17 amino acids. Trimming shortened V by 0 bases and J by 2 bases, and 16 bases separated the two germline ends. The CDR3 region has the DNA TGCGCCAGCAGCCAAGACGGCGGGCCCCACCTACAAGAGACCCAGTACTTC. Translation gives CASSQDGGPHLQETQYF.

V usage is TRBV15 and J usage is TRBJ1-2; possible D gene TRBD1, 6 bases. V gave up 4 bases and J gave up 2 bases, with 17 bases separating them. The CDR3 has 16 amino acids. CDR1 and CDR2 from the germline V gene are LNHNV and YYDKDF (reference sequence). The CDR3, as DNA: TGTGCCACCAGCACCGAGATAAGGACAGTGAACTATGGCTACACCTTC. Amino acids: CATSTEIRTVNYGYTF.

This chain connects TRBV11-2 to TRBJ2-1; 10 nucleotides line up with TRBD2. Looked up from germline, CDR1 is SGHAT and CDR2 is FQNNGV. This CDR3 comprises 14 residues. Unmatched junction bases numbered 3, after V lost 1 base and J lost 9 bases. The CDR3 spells CASSLVSGGVEQFF. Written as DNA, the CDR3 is TGTGCCAGCAGCTTAGTGAGCGGGGGGGTTGAGCAGTTCTTC.

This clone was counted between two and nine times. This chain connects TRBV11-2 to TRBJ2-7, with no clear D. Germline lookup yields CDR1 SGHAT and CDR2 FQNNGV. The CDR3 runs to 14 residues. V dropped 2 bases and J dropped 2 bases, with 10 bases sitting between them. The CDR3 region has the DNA TGTGCCAGCAGCTTACCGCGAAAAACCTACGAGCAGTACTTC. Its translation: CASSLPRKTYEQYF.

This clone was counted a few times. In nucleotides, the CDR3 is TGTGCCAGCAGTGACCAGGGGGTGCTCGATACGCAGTATTTT. It yields the protein CASSDQGVLDTQYF. The V gene is TRBV27, the J gene TRBJ2-3; TRBD1 aligns across 7 bases. Germline assignment: CDR1 MNHEY and CDR2 SMNVEV (reference sequence). The CDR3 length is 14 residues. V lost 5 bases and J lost 6; bases outside the gene matches: 8.

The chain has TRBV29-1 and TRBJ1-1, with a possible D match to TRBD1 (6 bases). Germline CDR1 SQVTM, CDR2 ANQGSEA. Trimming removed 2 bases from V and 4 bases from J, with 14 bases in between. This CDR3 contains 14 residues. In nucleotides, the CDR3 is TGCAGCGTTGAAAGTGGGGGACACCCCACTGAAGCTTTCTTT. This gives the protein CSVESGGHPTEAFF. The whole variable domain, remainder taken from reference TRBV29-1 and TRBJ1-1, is SAVISQKPSRDICQRGTSLTIQCQVDSQVTMMFWYRQQPGQSLTLIATANQGSEATYESGFVIDKFPISRPNLTFSTLTVSNMSPEDSSIYLCSVESGGHPTEAFFGQGTRLTVV.